Following are 2 T cell receptor beta chains from one sample sequenced in a study of T cells after yellow fever vaccination. MiXCR was run by TCRdb on the 5' RACE reads, yielding one entry per CDR3 protein. The sample contains more than 120,000 distinct CDR3 sequences, 7.7% of which appear only once. The starting material was CD4+ T cells sorted from PBMCs, obtained 5 days after the yellow fever booster vaccination. These receptor sequences come from a man aged 25-40 years who received the YFV17D yellow fever vaccine.

The table lists this clonotype with many counts. The chain uses TRBV5-1 and TRBJ1-1; TRBD1 aligns across 9 bases. The CDR3 extends over 16 amino acids. Germline assignment: CDR1 SGHRS and CDR2 YFSETQ. After removal of 2 bases from V and 4 bases from J, the junction contained 9 bases not matched to a gene. The CDR3 nucleotides read TGCGCCAGCAGCTTACCGGGACAGGGAGTGGGCACTGAAGCTTTCTTT. Translating it yields CASSLPGQGVGTEAFF.

This clonotype was recorded a few times. The chain links TRBV20-1 to TRBJ2-1, with TRBD2 identical over 11 bases. The V gene's germline CDR1 is DFQATT and CDR2 SNEGSKA (reference sequence). J gave up 2 bases and V 0 bases, and 9 bases lay outside the gene matches. The CDR3 totals 18 residues. CDR3 in amino acids: CSARDGLAGGKAYNEQFF. CDR3 sequence (DNA): TGCAGTGCTAGAGATGGGCTAGCGGGAGGAAAGGCCTACAATGAGCAGTTCTTC.